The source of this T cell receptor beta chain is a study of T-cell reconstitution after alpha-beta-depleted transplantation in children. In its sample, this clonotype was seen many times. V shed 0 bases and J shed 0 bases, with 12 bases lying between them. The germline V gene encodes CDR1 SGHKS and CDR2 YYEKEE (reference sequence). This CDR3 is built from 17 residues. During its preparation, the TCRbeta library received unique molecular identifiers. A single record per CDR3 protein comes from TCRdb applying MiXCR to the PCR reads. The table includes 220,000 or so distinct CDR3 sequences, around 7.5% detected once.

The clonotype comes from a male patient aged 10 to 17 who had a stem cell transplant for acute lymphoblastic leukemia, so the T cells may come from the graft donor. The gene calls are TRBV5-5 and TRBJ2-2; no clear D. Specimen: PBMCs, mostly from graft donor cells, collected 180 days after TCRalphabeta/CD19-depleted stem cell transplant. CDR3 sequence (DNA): TGTGCCAGCAGCTTGGTGGCTCAGTCAACGAACACCGGGGAGCTGTTTTTT. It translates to CASSLVAQSTNTGELFF.